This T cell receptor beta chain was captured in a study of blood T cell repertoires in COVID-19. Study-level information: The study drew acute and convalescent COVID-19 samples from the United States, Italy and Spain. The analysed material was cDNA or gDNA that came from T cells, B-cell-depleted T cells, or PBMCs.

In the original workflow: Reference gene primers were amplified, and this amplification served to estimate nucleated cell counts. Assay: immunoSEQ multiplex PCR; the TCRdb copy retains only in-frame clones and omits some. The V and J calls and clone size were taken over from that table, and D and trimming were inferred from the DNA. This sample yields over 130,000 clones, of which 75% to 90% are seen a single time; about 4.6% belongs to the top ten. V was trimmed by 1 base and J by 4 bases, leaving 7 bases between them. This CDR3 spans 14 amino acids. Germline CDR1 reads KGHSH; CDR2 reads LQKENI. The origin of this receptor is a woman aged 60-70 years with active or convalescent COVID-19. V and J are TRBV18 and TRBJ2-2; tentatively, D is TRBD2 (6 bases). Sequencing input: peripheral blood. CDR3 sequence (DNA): TGTGCCAGCTCACCACTAGCGGTCACCGGGGAGCTGTTTTTT. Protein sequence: CASSPLAVTGELFF.